A single sample is the source of the 6 T cell receptor beta chains below, sequenced in a study of cytomegalovirus exposure and HLA in healthy donors. This PCR relied on a set of 60 Vbeta primers and 13 Jbeta primers. Libraries were prepared by immunoSEQ multiplex PCR; TCRdb keeps only in-frame clonotypes and omits some of them. This repertoire comprises fewer than 35,000 clones; its ten largest clones make up 4.5% to 5.5%. Sequencing used PBMCs. These TCRs come from a female donor in good health and CMV-seronegative.

This chain uses TRBV19 with TRBJ1-1; TRBD1 might be the D (5 bases). Germline CDR1 is LNHDA and CDR2 is SQIVND (reference sequence). V shed 8 bases and J shed 6 bases, with 19 bases lying between them. This CDR3 contains 14 residues. The CDR3: CASRVIAGRAEAFF. In DNA form, the CDR3 reads TGTGCCAGTCGAGTAATAGCAGGGAGGGCTGAAGCTTTCTTT.

The rearrangement links TRBV6-1 to TRBJ2-7; 7 positions match TRBD1. The CDR3 has 11 residues. The V gene's germline CDR1 is MNHNS and CDR2 SASEGT. The V and J ends lost 8 bases and 6 bases, in that order; junction bases with no gene match: 4. The CDR3 coding sequence is TGTGCCAGCGTAGACAGGGTCGAGCAGTACTTC. Its protein is CASVDRVEQYF.

The chain has TRBV6-1 and TRBJ1-2; D gene unclear. V dropped 2 bases and J dropped 6 bases, with 10 bases sitting between them. CDR3 length: 13 residues. Looked up from germline, CDR1 is MNHNS and CDR2 is SASEGT. The CDR3, as DNA: TGTGCCAGCAGTGAACCAGAAACAGATGGCTACACCTTC. Translated: CASSEPETDGYTF.

V usage is TRBV27 and J usage is TRBJ2-7, with 9 bases lining up with TRBD1. J was trimmed by 3 bases and V by 11 bases; bases with no gene match: 11. The CDR3 runs 14 residues. Germline V gene sequence: CDR1 MNHEY, CDR2 SMNVEV (reference sequence). CDR3 sequence: CAGPGQGNVYEQYF. The CDR3 DNA reads TGTGCCGGCCCTGGACAGGGGAATGTCTACGAGCAGTACTTC.

The gene calls are TRBV6-5 and TRBJ2-7; 7 nucleotides match TRBD2. This CDR3 comprises 14 residues. Unmatched junction bases numbered 10, after V lost 5 bases and J lost 6 bases. CDR1 is MNHEY, CDR2 SVGAGI, per germline. The CDR3 reads CASSQRVPGGEQYF. CDR3 in DNA: TGTGCCAGCAGTCAAAGGGTCCCGGGGGGCGAGCAGTACTTC.

The chain has TRBV7-3 and TRBJ1-1; possibly TRBD1 for D (6 bases). Trimming left V 5 bases short and J 5 bases short, with 12 bases between. Per the germline V gene, CDR1 is SGHTA and CDR2 is FQGTGA. The CDR3 is made up of 13 amino acids. The CDR3 nucleotides read TGTGCCAGCAGCCCCACTCAGGGGACTGAAGCTTTCTTT. It is translated as CASSPTQGTEAFF.